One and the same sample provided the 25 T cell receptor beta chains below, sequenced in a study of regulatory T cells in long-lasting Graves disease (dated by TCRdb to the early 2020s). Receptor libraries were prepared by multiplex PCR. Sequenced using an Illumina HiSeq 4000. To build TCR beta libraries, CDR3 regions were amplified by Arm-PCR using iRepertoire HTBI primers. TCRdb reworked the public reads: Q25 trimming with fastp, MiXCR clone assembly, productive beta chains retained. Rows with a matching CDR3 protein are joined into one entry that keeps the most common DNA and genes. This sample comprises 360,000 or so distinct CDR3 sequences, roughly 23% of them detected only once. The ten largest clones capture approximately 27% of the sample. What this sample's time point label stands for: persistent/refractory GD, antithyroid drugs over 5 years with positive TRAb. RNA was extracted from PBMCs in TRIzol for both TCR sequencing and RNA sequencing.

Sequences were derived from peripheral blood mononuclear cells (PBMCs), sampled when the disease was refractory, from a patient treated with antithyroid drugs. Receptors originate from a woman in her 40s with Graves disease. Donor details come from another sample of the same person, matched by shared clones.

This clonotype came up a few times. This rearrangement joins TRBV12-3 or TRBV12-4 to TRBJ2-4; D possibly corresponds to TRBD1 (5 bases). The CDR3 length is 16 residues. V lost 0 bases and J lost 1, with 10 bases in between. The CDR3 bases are TGTGCCAGCAGTTTAGCGGGGCAGCCCGCCAAAAACATTCAGTACTTC. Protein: CASSLAGQPAKNIQYF.

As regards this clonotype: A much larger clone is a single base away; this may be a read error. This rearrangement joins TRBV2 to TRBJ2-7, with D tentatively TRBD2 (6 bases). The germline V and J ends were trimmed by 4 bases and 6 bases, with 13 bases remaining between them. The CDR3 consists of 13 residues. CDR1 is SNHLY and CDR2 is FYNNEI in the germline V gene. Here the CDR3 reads CASSGPGLFEQYF. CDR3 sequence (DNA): TGTGCCAGCAGTGGGCCGGGACTGTTCGAGCAGTACTTC.

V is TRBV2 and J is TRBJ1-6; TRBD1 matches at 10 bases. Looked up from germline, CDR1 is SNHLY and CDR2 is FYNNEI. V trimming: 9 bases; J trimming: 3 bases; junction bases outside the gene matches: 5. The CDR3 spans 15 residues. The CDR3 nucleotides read TGTGCCAGTTCGGGACAGGGGATCTATAATTCACCCCTCCACTTT. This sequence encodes CASSGQGIYNSPLHF.

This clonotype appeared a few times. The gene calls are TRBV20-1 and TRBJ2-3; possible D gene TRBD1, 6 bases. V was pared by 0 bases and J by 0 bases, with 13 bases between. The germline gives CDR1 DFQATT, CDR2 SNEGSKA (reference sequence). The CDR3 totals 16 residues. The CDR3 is CSARDIRGRSTDTQYF. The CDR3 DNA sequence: TGCAGTGCTAGAGATATCAGGGGTCGTAGCACAGATACGCAGTATTTT.

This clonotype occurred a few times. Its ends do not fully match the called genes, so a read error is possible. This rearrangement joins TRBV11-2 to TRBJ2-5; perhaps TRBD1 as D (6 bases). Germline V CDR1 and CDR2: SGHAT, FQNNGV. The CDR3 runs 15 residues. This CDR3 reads CASSYQGHLQETQYF. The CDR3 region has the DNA TGCGCCAGCAGTTACCAGGGACACCTCCAAGAGACCCAGTACTTC.

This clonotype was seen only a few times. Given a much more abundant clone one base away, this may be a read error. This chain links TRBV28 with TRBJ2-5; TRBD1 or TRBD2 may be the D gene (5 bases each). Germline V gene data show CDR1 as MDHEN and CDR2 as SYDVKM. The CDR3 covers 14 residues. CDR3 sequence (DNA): TGTGCCAGCAGTTTGGCCCTCCTAGGGGAGACCCGGTACTTC. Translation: CASSLALLGETRYF.

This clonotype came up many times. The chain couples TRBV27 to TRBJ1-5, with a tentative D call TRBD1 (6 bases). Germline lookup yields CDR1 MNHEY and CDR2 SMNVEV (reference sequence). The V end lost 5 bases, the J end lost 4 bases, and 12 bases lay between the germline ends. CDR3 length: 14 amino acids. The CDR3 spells CASSLQGLNQPQHF. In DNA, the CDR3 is TGTGCCAGCAGTCTACAGGGACTGAATCAGCCCCAGCATTTT.

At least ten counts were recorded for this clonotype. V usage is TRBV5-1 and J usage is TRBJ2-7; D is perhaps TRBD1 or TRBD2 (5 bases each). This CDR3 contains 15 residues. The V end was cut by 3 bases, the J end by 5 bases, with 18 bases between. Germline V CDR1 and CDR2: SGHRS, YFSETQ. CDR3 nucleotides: TGCGCCAGCAGCTCTACTTTGGGGGTTCGGGACGAGCAGTACTTC. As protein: CASSSTLGVRDEQYF.

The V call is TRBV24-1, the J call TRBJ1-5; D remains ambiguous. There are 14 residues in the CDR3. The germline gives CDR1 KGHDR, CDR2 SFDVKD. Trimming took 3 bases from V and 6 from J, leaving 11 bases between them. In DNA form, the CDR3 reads TGTGCCACCAGTGATGGGTCCGCCGGTCAGCCCCAGCATTTT. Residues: CATSDGSAGQPQHF.

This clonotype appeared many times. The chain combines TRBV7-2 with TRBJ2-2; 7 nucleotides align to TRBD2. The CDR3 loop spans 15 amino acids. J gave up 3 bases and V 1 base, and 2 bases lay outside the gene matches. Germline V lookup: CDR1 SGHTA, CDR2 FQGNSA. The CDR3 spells CASSLDGRYTGELFF. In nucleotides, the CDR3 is TGTGCCAGCAGCTTAGACGGGAGGTACACCGGGGAGCTGTTTTTT.

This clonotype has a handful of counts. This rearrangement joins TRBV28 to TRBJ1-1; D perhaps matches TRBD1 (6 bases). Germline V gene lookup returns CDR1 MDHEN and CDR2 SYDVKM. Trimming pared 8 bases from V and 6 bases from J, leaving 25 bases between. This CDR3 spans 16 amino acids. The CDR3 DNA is TGTGCCAGCCGCCCGTCTAGGAAGGGGGGGAGCTCTGAAGCTTTCTTT. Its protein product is CASRPSRKGGSSEAFF.

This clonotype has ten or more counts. The CDR3 region has the DNA TGCGCCAGCAGCGCTACGGACGCTTCGGAGACCCAGTACTTC. This encodes CASSATDASETQYF. The chain couples TRBV10-1 to TRBJ2-5; D is uncertain. V was cut by 6 bases and J by 5 bases, with 16 bases left in between. CDR3 length: 14 residues. Per the germline V gene, CDR1 is WNHNN and CDR2 is SYGVQD (reference sequence).

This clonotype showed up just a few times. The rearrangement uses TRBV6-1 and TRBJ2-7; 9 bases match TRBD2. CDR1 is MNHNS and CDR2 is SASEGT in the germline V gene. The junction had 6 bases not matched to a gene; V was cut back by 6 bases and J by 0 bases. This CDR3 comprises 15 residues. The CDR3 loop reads CASSRASGNSYEQYF. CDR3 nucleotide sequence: TGTGCCAGCAGCCGAGCTAGCGGGAACTCCTACGAGCAGTACTTC.

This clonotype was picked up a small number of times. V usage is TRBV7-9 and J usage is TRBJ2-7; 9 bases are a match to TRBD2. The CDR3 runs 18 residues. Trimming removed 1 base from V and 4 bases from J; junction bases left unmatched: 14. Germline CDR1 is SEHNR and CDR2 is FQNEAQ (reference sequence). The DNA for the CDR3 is TGTGCCAGCAGCTTAGGGCTCCTCTCGGCGGGAGGGCCTTACGAGCAGTACTTC. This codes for CASSLGLLSAGGPYEQYF.

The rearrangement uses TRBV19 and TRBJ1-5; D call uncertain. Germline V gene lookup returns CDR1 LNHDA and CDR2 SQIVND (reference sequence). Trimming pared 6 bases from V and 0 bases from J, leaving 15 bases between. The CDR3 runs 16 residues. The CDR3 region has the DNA TGTGCCAGTAGGGATGGACCGGGCTATAGCAATCAGCCCCAGCATTTT. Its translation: CASRDGPGYSNQPQHF.

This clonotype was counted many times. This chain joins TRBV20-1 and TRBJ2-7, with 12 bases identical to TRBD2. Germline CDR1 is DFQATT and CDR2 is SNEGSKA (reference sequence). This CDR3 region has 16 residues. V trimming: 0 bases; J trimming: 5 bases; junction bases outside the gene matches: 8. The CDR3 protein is CSARDLATSGSNEQYF. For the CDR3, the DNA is TGCAGTGCTAGAGATCTTGCGACTAGCGGGAGTAACGAGCAGTACTTC.

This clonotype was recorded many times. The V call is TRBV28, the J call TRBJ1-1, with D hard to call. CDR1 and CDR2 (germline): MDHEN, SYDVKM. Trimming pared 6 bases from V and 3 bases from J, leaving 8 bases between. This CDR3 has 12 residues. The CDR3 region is CASRADYTEAFF. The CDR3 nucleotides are TGTGCCAGCAGGGCAGATTACACTGAAGCTTTCTTT. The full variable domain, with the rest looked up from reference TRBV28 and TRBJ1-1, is DVKVTQSSRYLVKRTGEKVFLECVQDMDHENMFWYRQDPGLGLRLIYFSYDVKMKEKGDIPEGYSVSREKKERFSLILESASTNQTSMYLCASRADYTEAFFGQGTRLTVV.

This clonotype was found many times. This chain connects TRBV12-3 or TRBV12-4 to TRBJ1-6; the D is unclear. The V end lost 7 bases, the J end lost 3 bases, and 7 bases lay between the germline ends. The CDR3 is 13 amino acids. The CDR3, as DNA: TGTGCCAGCATGCCTTTCTATAATTCACCCCTCCACTTT. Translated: CASMPFYNSPLHF.

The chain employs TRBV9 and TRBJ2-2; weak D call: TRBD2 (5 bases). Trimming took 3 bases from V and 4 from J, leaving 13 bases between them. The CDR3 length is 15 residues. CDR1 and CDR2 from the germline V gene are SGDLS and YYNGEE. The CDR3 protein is CASSGSDWITGELFF. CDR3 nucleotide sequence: TGTGCCAGCAGCGGATCGGACTGGATCACCGGGGAGCTGTTTTTT.

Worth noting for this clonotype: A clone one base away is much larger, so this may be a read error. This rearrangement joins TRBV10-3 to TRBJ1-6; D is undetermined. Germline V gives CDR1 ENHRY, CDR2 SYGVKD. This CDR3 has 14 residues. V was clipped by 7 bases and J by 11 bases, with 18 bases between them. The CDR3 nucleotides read TGTGCCATCAAGGGCAGTCCTTCCAATCCACCCCTCCACTTT. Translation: CAIKGSPSNPPLHF.

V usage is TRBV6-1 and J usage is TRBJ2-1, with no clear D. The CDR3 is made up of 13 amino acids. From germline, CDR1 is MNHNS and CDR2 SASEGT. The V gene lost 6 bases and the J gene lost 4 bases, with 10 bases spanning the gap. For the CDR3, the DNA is TGTGCCAGCAGCCCCACTAAATACAATGAGCAGTTCTTC. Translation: CASSPTKYNEQFF.

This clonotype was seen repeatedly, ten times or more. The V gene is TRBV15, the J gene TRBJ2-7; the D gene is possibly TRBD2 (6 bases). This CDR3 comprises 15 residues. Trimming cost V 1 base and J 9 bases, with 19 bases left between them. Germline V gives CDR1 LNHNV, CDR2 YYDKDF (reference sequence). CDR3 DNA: TGTGCCACCAGCAGAGGAGGGGAGGAGGCGGAGCTGCAGTACTTC. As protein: CATSRGGEEAELQYF.

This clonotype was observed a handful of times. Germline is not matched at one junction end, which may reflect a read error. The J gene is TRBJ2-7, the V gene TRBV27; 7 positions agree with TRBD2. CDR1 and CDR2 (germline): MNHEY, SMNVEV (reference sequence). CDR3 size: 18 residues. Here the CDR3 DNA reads TGCGCCAGCAGCCCTGGTGGCGGCGGGAGTATCTTCCTCTACGAGCAGTACTTC. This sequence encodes CASSPGGGGSIFLYEQYF.

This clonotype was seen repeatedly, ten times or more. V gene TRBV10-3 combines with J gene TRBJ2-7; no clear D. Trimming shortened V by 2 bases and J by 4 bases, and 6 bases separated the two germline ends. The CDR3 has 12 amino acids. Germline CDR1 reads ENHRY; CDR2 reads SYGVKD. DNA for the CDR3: TGTGCCATCAGTGAGAGCGTGTACGAGCAGTACTTC. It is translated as CAISESVYEQYF.

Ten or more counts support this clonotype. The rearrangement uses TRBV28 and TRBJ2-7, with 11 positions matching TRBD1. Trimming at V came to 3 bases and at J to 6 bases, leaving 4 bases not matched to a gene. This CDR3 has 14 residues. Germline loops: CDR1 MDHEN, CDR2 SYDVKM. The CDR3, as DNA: TGTGCCAGCAGTTTGGACAGGGGGCTCGTCGAGCAGTACTTC. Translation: CASSLDRGLVEQYF.